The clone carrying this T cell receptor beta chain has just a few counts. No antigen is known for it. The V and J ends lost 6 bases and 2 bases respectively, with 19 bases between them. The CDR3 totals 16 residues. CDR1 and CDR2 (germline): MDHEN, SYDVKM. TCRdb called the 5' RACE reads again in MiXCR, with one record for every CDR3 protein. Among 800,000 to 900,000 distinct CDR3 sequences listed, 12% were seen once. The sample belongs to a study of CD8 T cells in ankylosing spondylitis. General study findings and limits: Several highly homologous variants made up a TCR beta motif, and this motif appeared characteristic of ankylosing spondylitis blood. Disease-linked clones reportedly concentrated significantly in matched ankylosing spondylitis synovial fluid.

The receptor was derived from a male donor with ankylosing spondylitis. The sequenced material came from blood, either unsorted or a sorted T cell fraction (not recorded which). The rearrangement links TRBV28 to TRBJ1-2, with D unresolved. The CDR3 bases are TGTGCCAGCAGACCGAGAAGGGCCCTGATCAACTATGGCTACACCTTC. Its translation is CASRPRRALINYGYTF.